This T cell receptor (beta chain) was recovered during a study of blood T cells in healthy people across ages. In the case of this clonotype: Its target is not known.

Next came a second PCR, run for roughly 7 to 12 cycles, which used a sample-barcoded 5' primer along with a J-beta primer mix. All cDNA molecules were each tagged by a template-switch adaptor with 12 random nucleotides. TCRdb fed the 5' RACE reads into MiXCR, producing one record per CDR3 protein. The sample has roughly 800,000 distinct CDR3 sequences; 58% are singletons. The individuals who served as donors were healthy Caucasians living in Russia, aged roughly 6 to 100. Study-wide points: Long-lived donors carried more naive CD4+ cells and greater diversity than aged donors.

Germline assignment: CDR1 MNHEY and CDR2 SVGAGI. The V gene lost 0 bases and the J gene lost 0 bases, with 7 bases spanning the gap. This CDR3 region has 15 residues. Sequencing used blood. The chain recombines TRBV6-5 with TRBJ2-3; D assignment may be TRBD1 or TRBD2 (5 bases each). The sequence derives from a man aged 25-45 years in good health. CDR3 DNA sequence: TGTGCCAGCAGTTACTCGAGGGGTAGCACAGATACGCAGTATTTT. Translation: CASSYSRGSTDTQYF.